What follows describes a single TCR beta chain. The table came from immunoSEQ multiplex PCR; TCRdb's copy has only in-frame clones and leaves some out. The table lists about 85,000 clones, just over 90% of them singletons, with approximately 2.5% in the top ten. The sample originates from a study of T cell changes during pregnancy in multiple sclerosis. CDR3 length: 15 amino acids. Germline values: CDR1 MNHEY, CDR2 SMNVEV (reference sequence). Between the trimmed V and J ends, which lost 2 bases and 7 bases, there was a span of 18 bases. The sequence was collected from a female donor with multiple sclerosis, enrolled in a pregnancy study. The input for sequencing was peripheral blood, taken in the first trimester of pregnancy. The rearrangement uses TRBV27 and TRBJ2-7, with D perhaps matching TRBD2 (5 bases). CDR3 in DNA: TGTGCCAGCAGTTTAGGAACGACCAACCGGGGTGAGCAGTACTTC. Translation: CASSLGTTNRGEQYF.